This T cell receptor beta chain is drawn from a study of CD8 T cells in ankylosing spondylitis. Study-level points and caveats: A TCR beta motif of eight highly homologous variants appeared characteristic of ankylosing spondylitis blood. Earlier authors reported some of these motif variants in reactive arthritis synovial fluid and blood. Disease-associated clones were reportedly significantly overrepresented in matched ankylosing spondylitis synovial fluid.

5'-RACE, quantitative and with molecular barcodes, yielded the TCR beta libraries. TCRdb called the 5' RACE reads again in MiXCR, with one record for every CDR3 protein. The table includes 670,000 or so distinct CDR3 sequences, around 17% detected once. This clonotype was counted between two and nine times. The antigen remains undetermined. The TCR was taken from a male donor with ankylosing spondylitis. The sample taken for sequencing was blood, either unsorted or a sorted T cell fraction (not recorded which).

The CDR3: CASSDPSGGITGELFF. For the CDR3, the DNA is TGTGCCAGCAGTGACCCAAGCGGGGGGATCACCGGGGAGCTGTTTTTT. V gene TRBV9 combines with J gene TRBJ2-2; 9 bases align to TRBD2. The CDR3 sequence is 16 residues long. Trimming cost V 5 bases and J 4 bases; bases outside gene matches: 9. CDR1 is SGDLS, CDR2 YYNGEE, per germline.